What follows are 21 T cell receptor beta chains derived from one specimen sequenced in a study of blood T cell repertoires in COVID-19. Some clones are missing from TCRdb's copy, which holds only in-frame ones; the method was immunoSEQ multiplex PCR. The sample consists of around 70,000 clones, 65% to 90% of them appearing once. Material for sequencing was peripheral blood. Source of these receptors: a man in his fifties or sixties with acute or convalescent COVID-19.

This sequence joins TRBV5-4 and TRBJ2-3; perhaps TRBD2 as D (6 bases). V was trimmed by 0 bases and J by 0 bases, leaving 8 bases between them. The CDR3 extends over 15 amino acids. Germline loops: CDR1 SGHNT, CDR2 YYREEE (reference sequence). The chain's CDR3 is CASSLVGGSTDTQYF. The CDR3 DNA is TGTGCCAGCAGCTTGGTGGGGGGAAGCACAGATACGCAGTATTTT.

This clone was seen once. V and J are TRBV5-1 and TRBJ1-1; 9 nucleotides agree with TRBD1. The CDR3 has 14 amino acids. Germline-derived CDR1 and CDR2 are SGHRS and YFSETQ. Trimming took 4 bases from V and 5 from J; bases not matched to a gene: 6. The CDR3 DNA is TGCGCCAGCAGCGTGACAGGGGGTGTAACTGAAGCTTTCTTT. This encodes CASSVTGGVTEAFF.

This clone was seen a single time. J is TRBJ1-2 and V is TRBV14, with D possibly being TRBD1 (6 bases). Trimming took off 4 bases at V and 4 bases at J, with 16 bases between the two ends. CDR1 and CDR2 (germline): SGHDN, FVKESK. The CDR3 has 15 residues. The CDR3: CASSPQGSTSYGYTF. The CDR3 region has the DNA TGTGCCAGCAGCCCACAGGGTTCTACAAGCTATGGCTACACCTTC. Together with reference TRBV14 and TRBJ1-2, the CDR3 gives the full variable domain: EAGVTQFPSHSVIEKGQTVTLRCDPISGHDNLYWYRRVMGKEIKFLLHFVKESKQDESGMPNNRFLAERTGGTYSTLKVQPAELEDSGVYFCASSPQGSTSYGYTFGSGTRLTVV.

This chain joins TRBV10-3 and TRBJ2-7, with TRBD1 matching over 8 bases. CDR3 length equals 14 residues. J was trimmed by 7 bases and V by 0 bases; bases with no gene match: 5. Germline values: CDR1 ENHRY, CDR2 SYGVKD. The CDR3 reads CAISESQDRAEQYF. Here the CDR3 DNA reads TGTGCCATCAGTGAGTCCCAGGACAGGGCAGAGCAGTACTTC.

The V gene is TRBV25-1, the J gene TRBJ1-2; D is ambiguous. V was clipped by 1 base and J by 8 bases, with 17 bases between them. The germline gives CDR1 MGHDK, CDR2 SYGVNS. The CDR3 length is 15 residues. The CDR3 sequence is CASSESRTQRRGYTF. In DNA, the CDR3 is TGTGCCAGCAGTGAATCAAGGACTCAACGGCGGGGCTACACCTTC.

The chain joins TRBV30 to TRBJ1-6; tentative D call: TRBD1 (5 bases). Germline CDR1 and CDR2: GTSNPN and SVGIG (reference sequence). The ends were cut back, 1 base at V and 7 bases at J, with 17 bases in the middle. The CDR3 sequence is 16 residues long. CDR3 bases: TGTGCCTGGAGTGGAAGTATGACAGCTCGAAATTCACCCCTCCACTTT. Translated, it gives CAWSGSMTARNSPLHF.

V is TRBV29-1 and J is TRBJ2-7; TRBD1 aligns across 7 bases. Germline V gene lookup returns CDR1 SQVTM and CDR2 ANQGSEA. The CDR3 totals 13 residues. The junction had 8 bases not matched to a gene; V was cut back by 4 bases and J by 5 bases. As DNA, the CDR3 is TGCAGCGTTGCAACGCAGGGGGTAAACGAGCAGTACTTC. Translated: CSVATQGVNEQYF.

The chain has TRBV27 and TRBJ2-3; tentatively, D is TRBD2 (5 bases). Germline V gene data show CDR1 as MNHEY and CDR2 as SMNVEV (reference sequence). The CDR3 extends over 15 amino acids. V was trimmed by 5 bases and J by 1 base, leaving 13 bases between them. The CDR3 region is CASSRYSARTDTQYF. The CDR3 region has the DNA TGTGCCAGCAGTCGATATAGCGCGCGCACAGATACGCAGTATTTT.

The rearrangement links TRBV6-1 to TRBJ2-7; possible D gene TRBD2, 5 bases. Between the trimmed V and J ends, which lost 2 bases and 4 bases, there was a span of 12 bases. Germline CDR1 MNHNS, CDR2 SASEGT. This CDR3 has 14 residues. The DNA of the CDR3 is TGTGCCAGCAGTGAACCGGGAAACCTGTACGAGCAGTACTTC. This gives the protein CASSEPGNLYEQYF.

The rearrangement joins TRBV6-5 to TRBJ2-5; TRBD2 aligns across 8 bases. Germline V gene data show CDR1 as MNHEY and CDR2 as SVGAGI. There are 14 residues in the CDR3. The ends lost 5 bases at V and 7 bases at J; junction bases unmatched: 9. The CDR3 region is CASSITSGRVTQYF. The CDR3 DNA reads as TGTGCCAGCAGTATAACTAGCGGCCGGGTGACCCAGTACTTC.

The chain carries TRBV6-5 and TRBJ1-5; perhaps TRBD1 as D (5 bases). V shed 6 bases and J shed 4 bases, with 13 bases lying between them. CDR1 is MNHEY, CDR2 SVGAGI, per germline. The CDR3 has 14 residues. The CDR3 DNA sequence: TGTGCCAGCAGGCGGGACGGGGGGAATCAGCCCCAGCATTTT. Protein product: CASRRDGGNQPQHF.

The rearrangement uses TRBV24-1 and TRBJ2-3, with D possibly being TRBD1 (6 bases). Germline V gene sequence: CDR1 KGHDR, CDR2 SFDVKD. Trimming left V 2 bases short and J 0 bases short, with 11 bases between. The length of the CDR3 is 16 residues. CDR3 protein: CATSDWQGSSTDTQYF. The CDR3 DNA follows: TGTGCCACCAGTGATTGGCAGGGGTCTAGCACAGATACGCAGTATTTT.

The CDR3 reads CASSSGGVSYNEQFF. CDR3 coding DNA: TGTGCCAGCTCTAGCGGGGGGGTATCCTACAATGAGCAGTTCTTC. The chain combines TRBV11-2 with TRBJ2-1, with 12 bases fitting TRBD2. The CDR3 is made up of 15 amino acids. CDR1 SGHAT and CDR2 FQNNGV come from the germline V gene. Unmatched junction bases numbered 3, after V lost 8 bases and J lost 1 base.

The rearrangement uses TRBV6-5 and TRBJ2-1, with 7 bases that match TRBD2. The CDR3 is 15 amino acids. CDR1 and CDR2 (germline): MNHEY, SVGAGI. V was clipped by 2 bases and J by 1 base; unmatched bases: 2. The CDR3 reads CASSYQGGSYNEQFF. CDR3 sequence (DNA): TGTGCCAGCAGTTACCAGGGAGGGTCCTACAATGAGCAGTTCTTC.

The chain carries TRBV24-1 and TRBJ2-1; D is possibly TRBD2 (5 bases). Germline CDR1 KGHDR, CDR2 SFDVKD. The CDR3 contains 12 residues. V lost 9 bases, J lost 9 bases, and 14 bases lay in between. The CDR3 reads CATERGAGEQFF. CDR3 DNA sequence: TGTGCCACCGAACGGGGAGCCGGTGAGCAGTTCTTC.

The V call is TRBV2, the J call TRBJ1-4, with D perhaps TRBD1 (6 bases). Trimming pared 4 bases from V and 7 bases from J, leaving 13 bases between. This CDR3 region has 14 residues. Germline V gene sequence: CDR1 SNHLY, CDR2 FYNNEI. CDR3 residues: CASSGGGAGEKLFF. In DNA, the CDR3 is TGTGCCAGCAGTGGGGGGGGCGCGGGTGAAAAACTGTTTTTT.

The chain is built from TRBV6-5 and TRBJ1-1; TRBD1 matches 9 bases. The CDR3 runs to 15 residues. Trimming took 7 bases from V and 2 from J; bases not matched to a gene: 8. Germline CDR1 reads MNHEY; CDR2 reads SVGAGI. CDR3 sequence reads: CASTGQGPFNTEAFF. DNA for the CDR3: TGTGCCAGCACGGGACAGGGACCATTTAACACTGAAGCTTTCTTT.

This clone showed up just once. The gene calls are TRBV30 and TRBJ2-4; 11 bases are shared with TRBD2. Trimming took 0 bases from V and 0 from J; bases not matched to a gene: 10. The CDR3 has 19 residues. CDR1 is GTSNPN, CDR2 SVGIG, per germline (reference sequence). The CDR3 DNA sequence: TGTGCCTGGAGTGTGCTAGCGGGGGGCGGGTCCATAGCCAAAAACATTCAGTACTTC. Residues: CAWSVLAGGGSIAKNIQYF.

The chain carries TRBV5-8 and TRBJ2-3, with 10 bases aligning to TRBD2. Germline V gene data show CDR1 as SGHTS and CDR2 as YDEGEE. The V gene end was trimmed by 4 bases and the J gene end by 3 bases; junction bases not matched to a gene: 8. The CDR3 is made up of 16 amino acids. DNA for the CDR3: TGTGCCAGCAGCCGCGGGAGCGGGGGGGTAACAGATACGCAGTATTTT. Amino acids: CASSRGSGGVTDTQYF.

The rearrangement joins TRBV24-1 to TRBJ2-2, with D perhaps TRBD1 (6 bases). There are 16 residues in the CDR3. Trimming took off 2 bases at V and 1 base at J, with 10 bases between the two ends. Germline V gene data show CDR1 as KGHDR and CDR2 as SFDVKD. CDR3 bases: TGTGCCACCAGTGATTCAGGGACAATGAACACCGGGGAGCTGTTTTTT. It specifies CATSDSGTMNTGELFF.

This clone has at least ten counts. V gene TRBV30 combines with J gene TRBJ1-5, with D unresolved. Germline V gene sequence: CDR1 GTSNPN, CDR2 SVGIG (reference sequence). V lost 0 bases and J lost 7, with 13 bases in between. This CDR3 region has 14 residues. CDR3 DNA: TGTGCCTGGAGTGTACCCGGGTTTGGGCAGCCCCAGCATTTT. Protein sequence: CAWSVPGFGQPQHF.